This is a list of T cell receptor beta chains from one sample in a study of Ad26.COV2.S vaccination and SARS-CoV-2 variants. Profiling relied on immunoSEQ multiplex PCR, and the TCRdb table lists in-frame clones only, not all of them. The data show around 450,000 clones, over 75% seen once. The specimen comprised peripheral blood, sampled in a trial of Ad26.COV2.S vaccine versus placebo. These receptors were collected from a person between 18 and 59 years old who received the Ad26.COV2.S COVID-19 vaccine or a placebo. Each CDR3 is given with its conserved first and last residue. A D gene is named only where the DNA matches it firmly. For some rows the clone size is stated as once, few or many, or as a class when expanded; others skip it.

cdr3_aa: CASSYRTPVGKGEQYF
cdr3_nt: TGTGCCAGCAGCTACCGGACGCCAGTGGGAAAGGGGGAGCAGTACTTC
j_call: TRBJ2-7
clone_size: .
v_call: TRBV7-9
d_call: .

cdr3_aa: CASSLGLNTIYF
cdr3_nt: TGTGCCAGCAGCTTGGGGCTAAACACCATATATTTT
j_call: TRBJ1-3
clone_size: .
v_call: TRBV5-6
d_call: .

cdr3_aa: CSVANEGEQYF
cdr3_nt: TGCAGCGTTGCTAATGAGGGTGAGCAGTACTTC
j_call: TRBJ2-7
clone_size: .
v_call: TRBV29-1
d_call: .

cdr3_aa: CASSLPDREETQYF
cdr3_nt: TGTGCCAGCAGTTTGCCAGACAGAGAAGAGACCCAGTACTTC
j_call: TRBJ2-5
clone_size: .
v_call: TRBV28
d_call: .

cdr3_aa: CASSVGPGLVGYEQYF
cdr3_nt: TGTGCCAGCAGCGTAGGACCGGGACTAGTGGGGTACGAGCAGTACTTC
j_call: TRBJ2-7
clone_size: .
v_call: TRBV9
d_call: TRBD2

cdr3_aa: CASTDRTGVSYEQYF
cdr3_nt: TGTGCCAGCACCGATAGGACAGGGGTTAGCTACGAGCAGTACTTC
j_call: TRBJ2-7
clone_size: .
v_call: TRBV11-2
d_call: TRBD1

cdr3_aa: CASALRGNYGYTF
cdr3_nt: TGTGCCAGTGCCCTCAGGGGAAACTATGGCTACACCTTC
j_call: TRBJ1-2
clone_size: .
v_call: TRBV27
d_call: .

cdr3_aa: CASSLTGDTEAFF
cdr3_nt: TGCGCCAGCAGCTTGACAGGGGACACTGAAGCTTTCTTT
j_call: TRBJ1-1
clone_size: .
v_call: TRBV5-1
d_call: TRBD1

cdr3_aa: CASSQGPGPIWGYTF
cdr3_nt: TGTGCCAGCAGCCAAGGCCCAGGGCCCATATGGGGCTACACCTTC
j_call: TRBJ1-2
clone_size: .
v_call: TRBV14
d_call: .

cdr3_aa: CASSRGSTDTQYF
cdr3_nt: TGTGCCAGCAGCCGGGGTAGCACAGATACGCAGTATTTT
j_call: TRBJ2-3
clone_size: .
v_call: TRBV28
d_call: .

cdr3_aa: CASSPAGANEKLFF
cdr3_nt: TGTGCCAGCAGCCCAGCCGGAGCAAATGAAAAACTGTTTTTT
j_call: TRBJ1-4
clone_size: .
v_call: TRBV7-9
d_call: .

cdr3_aa: CASSGGTEYYEQYF
cdr3_nt: TGTGCCAGCAGTGGTGGGACAGAGTACTACGAGCAGTACTTC
j_call: TRBJ2-7
clone_size: .
v_call: TRBV25-1
d_call: TRBD1

cdr3_aa: CASSLSPGGPQTQYF
cdr3_nt: TGTGCCAGCAGCTTAAGTCCGGGGGGGCCGCAGACCCAGTACTTC
j_call: TRBJ2-5
clone_size: .
v_call: TRBV11-2
d_call: TRBD2

cdr3_aa: CASSWVGNSPLHF
cdr3_nt: TGTGCCAGCAGCTGGGTGGGTAATTCACCCCTCCACTTT
j_call: TRBJ1-6
clone_size: .
v_call: TRBV5-6
d_call: .

cdr3_aa: CASSPDRGSYNSPLHF
cdr3_nt: TGTGCCAGCAGCCCGGACAGGGGCTCCTATAATTCACCCCTCCACTTT
j_call: TRBJ1-6
clone_size: .
v_call: TRBV5-5
d_call: TRBD1

cdr3_aa: CASSHTQQTQYF
cdr3_nt: TGTGCCAGCAGCCACACGCAACAGACCCAGTACTTC
j_call: TRBJ2-5
clone_size: .
v_call: TRBV7-8
d_call: .

cdr3_aa: CASSPPSEKLFF
cdr3_nt: TGTGCCAGCAGCCCCCCCTCCGAAAAACTGTTTTTT
j_call: TRBJ1-4
clone_size: .
v_call: TRBV7-2
d_call: .

cdr3_aa: CASSWTSGGADTQYF
cdr3_nt: TGTGCCAGCAGCTGGACTAGCGGGGGGGCAGATACGCAGTATTTT
j_call: TRBJ2-3
clone_size: .
v_call: TRBV11-1
d_call: TRBD2

cdr3_aa: CASSRKGTAAFSTDTQYF
cdr3_nt: TGTGCCAGCAGCCGAAAGGGGACTGCAGCTTTTAGCACAGATACGCAGTATTTT
j_call: TRBJ2-3
clone_size: .
v_call: TRBV6-2/TRBV6-3
d_call: .

cdr3_aa: CASSLRFQTQYF
cdr3_nt: TGTGCCAGCAGCTTAAGATTTCAGACCCAGTACTTC
j_call: TRBJ2-5
clone_size: .
v_call: TRBV7-8
d_call: .

cdr3_aa: CASSYPGQGATSIYF
cdr3_nt: TGTGCCAGCAGTTATCCGGGACAGGGGGCTACGTCCATATATTTT
j_call: TRBJ1-3
clone_size: once
v_call: TRBV28
d_call: TRBD1

cdr3_aa: CASSDPRTGSGNQPQHF
cdr3_nt: TGTGCCAGCAGTGACCCCCGGACAGGGTCTGGCAATCAGCCCCAGCATTTT
j_call: TRBJ1-5
clone_size: .
v_call: TRBV2
d_call: TRBD1

cdr3_aa: CSVRGPMNTEAFF
cdr3_nt: TGCAGCGTGAGGGGGCCCATGAACACTGAAGCTTTCTTT
j_call: TRBJ1-1
clone_size: .
v_call: TRBV29-1
d_call: TRBD1

cdr3_aa: CASSPQSRHYGYTF
cdr3_nt: TGTGCCAGCTCACCACAATCGCGCCACTATGGCTACACCTTC
j_call: TRBJ1-2
clone_size: .
v_call: TRBV18
d_call: .

cdr3_aa: CASSTGTGGANEQYF
cdr3_nt: TGTGCCAGCAGCACAGGGACAGGGGGCGCGAACGAGCAGTACTTC
j_call: TRBJ2-7
clone_size: .
v_call: TRBV5-5
d_call: TRBD1

cdr3_aa: CASQRGQIGKLFF
cdr3_nt: TGTGCCAGCCAGCGGGGTCAAATTGGAAAACTGTTTTTT
j_call: TRBJ1-4
clone_size: .
v_call: TRBV7-9
d_call: .

cdr3_aa: CASSEYRGATEAFF
cdr3_nt: TGTGCCAGCAGTGAGTACAGGGGGGCCACTGAAGCTTTCTTT
j_call: TRBJ1-1
clone_size: .
v_call: TRBV6-1
d_call: TRBD1

cdr3_aa: CASTRGADTEAFF
cdr3_nt: TGTGCCAGCACTCGGGGCGCGGACACTGAAGCTTTCTTT
j_call: TRBJ1-1
clone_size: .
v_call: TRBV6-5
d_call: .

cdr3_aa: CASSQTASYEQYF
cdr3_nt: TGCGCCAGCAGCCAGACAGCCTCCTACGAGCAGTACTTC
j_call: TRBJ2-7
clone_size: few
v_call: TRBV4-1
d_call: .

cdr3_aa: CASSQGRDVTYEQYF
cdr3_nt: TGCGCCAGCAGCCAAGGGCGGGACGTAACCTACGAGCAGTACTTC
j_call: TRBJ2-7
clone_size: .
v_call: TRBV4-3
d_call: .

cdr3_aa: CASTTGGFGYTF
cdr3_nt: TGTGCCAGCACTACAGGGGGCTTTGGCTACACCTTC
j_call: TRBJ1-2
clone_size: .
v_call: TRBV19
d_call: TRBD1

cdr3_aa: CATRETGSHTEAFF
cdr3_nt: TGTGCCACCAGGGAGACAGGGTCCCACACTGAAGCTTTCTTT
j_call: TRBJ1-1
clone_size: .
v_call: TRBV24-1
d_call: TRBD1

cdr3_aa: CASSLMDGTGELFF
cdr3_nt: TGTGCCAGCAGCTTAATGGATGGGACCGGGGAGCTGTTTTTT
j_call: TRBJ2-2
clone_size: .
v_call: TRBV7-9
d_call: .

cdr3_aa: CASSVTGLVGYTF
cdr3_nt: TGTGCCAGCAGCGTCACAGGGTTGGTTGGCTACACCTTC
j_call: TRBJ1-2
clone_size: .
v_call: TRBV9
d_call: .

cdr3_aa: CASSSTVKGMADTQYF
cdr3_nt: TGCGCCAGCAGCTCCACAGTTAAGGGTATGGCAGATACGCAGTATTTT
j_call: TRBJ2-3
clone_size: .
v_call: TRBV4-1
d_call: .

cdr3_aa: CASSLAGTQETQYF
cdr3_nt: TGTGCCAGCTCCCTAGCGGGGACCCAAGAGACCCAGTACTTC
j_call: TRBJ2-5
clone_size: .
v_call: TRBV27
d_call: TRBD2

cdr3_aa: CASSIKGPYNEQFF
cdr3_nt: TGTGCCAGTAGTATAAAGGGCCCATACAATGAGCAGTTCTTC
j_call: TRBJ2-1
clone_size: .
v_call: TRBV19
d_call: .

cdr3_aa: CASSQEPGLAGTNSYNEQFF
cdr3_nt: TGTGCCAGCAGCCAAGAACCGGGACTAGCGGGGACGAACTCCTACAATGAGCAGTTCTTC
j_call: TRBJ2-1
clone_size: once
v_call: TRBV4-2
d_call: TRBD2

cdr3_aa: CASSLDLLRLGGQPQHF
cdr3_nt: TGTGCCAGCAGCTTAGACCTACTTAGATTAGGGGGCCAGCCCCAGCATTTT
j_call: TRBJ1-5
clone_size: .
v_call: TRBV7-2
d_call: TRBD1

cdr3_aa: CASSSSEYNEQFF
cdr3_nt: TGTGCCAGCAGCTCGTCAGAGTACAATGAGCAGTTCTTC
j_call: TRBJ2-1
clone_size: .
v_call: TRBV13
d_call: .

cdr3_aa: CASSLVRGPANVLTF
cdr3_nt: TGTGCCAGCAGCTTAGTAAGGGGGCCGGCCAACGTCCTGACTTTC
j_call: TRBJ2-6
clone_size: .
v_call: TRBV7-8
d_call: TRBD1

cdr3_aa: CASSVKGGEQYF
cdr3_nt: TGTGCCAGCAGCGTGAAAGGCGGCGAGCAGTACTTC
j_call: TRBJ2-7
clone_size: .
v_call: TRBV2
d_call: .

cdr3_aa: CASSQMAEGNTEAFF
cdr3_nt: TGCGCCAGCAGCCAAATGGCAGAGGGGAACACTGAAGCTTTCTTT
j_call: TRBJ1-1
clone_size: few
v_call: TRBV4-1
d_call: .

cdr3_aa: CASSLDRGGYGYTF
cdr3_nt: TGTGCCAGCAGCTTAGACAGGGGCGGCTATGGCTACACCTTC
j_call: TRBJ1-2
clone_size: .
v_call: TRBV7-2
d_call: TRBD1

cdr3_aa: CASSLVSLRYRGRTYEQYF
cdr3_nt: TGTGCCAGCAGCTTAGTCTCCCTGCGGTACCGGGGGCGAACCTACGAGCAGTACTTC
j_call: TRBJ2-7
clone_size: .
v_call: TRBV13
d_call: .

cdr3_aa: CASILSGGAYEQYF
cdr3_nt: TGTGCCAGCATTCTGTCAGGGGGGGCCTACGAGCAGTACTTC
j_call: TRBJ2-7
clone_size: .
v_call: TRBV6-5
d_call: .

cdr3_aa: CATSREGQVMTGANVLTF
cdr3_nt: TGTGCCACCAGCAGAGAGGGACAGGTGATGACTGGGGCCAACGTCCTGACTTTC
j_call: TRBJ2-6
clone_size: .
v_call: TRBV15
d_call: TRBD1

cdr3_aa: CASNLDMAETQYF
cdr3_nt: TGTGCCAGCAACCTGGACATGGCGGAGACGCAGTATTTT
j_call: TRBJ2-3
clone_size: .
v_call: TRBV12-3/TRBV12-4
d_call: .

cdr3_aa: CASSLPNKNIQYF
cdr3_nt: TGTGCCAGCAGCTTACCAAACAAAAACATTCAGTACTTC
j_call: TRBJ2-4
clone_size: .
v_call: TRBV7-2
d_call: .

cdr3_aa: CASSPWGPTGIENTEAFF
cdr3_nt: TGTGCCAGCAGCCCTTGGGGCCCGACAGGGATTGAGAACACTGAAGCTTTCTTT
j_call: TRBJ1-1
clone_size: .
v_call: TRBV5-5
d_call: TRBD1

cdr3_aa: CAWSENRDTYEQYF
cdr3_nt: TGTGCCTGGAGTGAAAACAGGGACACCTACGAGCAGTACTTC
j_call: TRBJ2-7
clone_size: .
v_call: TRBV30
d_call: .

cdr3_aa: CASSQTSGGAYTGELFF
cdr3_nt: TGCGCCAGCAGCCAAACTAGCGGGGGGGCGTACACCGGGGAGCTGTTTTTT
j_call: TRBJ2-2
clone_size: .
v_call: TRBV4-1
d_call: TRBD2

cdr3_aa: CASLESGANVLTF
cdr3_nt: TGTGCCAGCCTTGAAAGTGGGGCCAACGTCCTGACTTTC
j_call: TRBJ2-6
clone_size: .
v_call: TRBV2
d_call: .